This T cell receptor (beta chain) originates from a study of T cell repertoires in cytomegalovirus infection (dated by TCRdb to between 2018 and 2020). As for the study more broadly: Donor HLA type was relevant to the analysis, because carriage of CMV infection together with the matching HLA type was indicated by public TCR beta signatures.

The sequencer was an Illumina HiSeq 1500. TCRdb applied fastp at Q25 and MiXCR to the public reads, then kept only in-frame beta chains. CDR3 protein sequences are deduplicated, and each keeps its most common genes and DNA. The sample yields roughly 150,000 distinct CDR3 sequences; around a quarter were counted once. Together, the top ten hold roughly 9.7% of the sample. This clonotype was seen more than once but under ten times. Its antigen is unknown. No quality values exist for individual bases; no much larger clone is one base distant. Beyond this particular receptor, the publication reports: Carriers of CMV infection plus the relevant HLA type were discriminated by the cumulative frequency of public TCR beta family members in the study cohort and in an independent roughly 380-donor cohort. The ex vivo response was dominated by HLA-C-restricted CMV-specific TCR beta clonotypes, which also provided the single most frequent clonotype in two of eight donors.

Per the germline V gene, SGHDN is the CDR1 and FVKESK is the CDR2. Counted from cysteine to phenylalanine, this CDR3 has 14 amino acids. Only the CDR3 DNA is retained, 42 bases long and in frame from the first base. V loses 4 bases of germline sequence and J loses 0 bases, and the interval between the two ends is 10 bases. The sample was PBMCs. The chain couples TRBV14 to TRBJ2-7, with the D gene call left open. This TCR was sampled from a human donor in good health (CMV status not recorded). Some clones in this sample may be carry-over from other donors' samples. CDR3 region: CASSPSVFSYEQYF. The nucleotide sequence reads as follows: TGTGCCAGCAGCCCTTCCGTCTTCTCCTACGAGCAGTACTTC.